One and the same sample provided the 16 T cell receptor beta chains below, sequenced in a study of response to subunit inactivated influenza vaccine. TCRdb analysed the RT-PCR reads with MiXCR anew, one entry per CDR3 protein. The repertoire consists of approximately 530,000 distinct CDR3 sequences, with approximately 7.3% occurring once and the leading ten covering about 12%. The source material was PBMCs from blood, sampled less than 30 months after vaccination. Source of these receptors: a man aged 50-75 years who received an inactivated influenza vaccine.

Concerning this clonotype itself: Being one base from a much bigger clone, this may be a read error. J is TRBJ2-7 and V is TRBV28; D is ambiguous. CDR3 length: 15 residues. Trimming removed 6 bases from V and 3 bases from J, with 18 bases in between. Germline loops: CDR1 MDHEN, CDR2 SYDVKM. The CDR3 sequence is CASRRMGGWDYEQYF. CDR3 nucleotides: TGTGCCAGCAGGCGAATGGGTGGTTGGGACTACGAGCAGTACTTC.

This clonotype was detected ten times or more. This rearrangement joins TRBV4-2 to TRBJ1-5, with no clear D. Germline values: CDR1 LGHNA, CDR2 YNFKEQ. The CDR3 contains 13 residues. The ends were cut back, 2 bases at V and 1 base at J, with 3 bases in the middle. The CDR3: CASSQTSNQPQHF. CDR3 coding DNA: TGTGCCAGCAGCCAAACCAGCAATCAGCCCCAGCATTTT.

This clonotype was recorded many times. The CDR3: CASSQDIAGANVLTF. DNA for the CDR3: TGCGCCAGCAGCCAAGATATCGCTGGGGCCAACGTCCTGACTTTC. This sequence joins TRBV4-3 and TRBJ2-6; D gene unclear. V lost 0 bases, J lost 2 bases, and 5 bases lay in between. The germline V gene encodes CDR1 LGHNA and CDR2 YSLEER. The CDR3 consists of 15 residues.

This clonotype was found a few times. The DNA for the CDR3 is TGTGCCAGCAGCCACCATATAAATGAGCAGTTCTTC. Protein product: CASSHHINEQFF. The chain recombines TRBV14 with TRBJ2-1; D remains ambiguous. Germline V gene data show CDR1 as SGHDN and CDR2 as FVKESK. V was clipped by 3 bases and J by 7 bases, with 7 bases between them. CDR3 length equals 12 residues.

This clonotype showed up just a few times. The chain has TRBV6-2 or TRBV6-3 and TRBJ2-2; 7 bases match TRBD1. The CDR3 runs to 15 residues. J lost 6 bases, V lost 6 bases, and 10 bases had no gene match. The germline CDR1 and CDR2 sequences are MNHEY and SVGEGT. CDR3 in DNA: TGTGCCAGCAGGCTAGACAGGGTTGGGCCCGGGGAGCTGTTTTTT. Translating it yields CASRLDRVGPGELFF.

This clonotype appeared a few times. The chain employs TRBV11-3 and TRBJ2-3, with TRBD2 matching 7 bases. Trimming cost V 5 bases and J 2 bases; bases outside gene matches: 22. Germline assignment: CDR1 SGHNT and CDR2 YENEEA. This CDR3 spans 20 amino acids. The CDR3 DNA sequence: TGTGCCAGCAGCCCCTACGGTTCAGCGGGGTATCCCCCATCCACAGATACGCAGTATTTT. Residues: CASSPYGSAGYPPSTDTQYF.

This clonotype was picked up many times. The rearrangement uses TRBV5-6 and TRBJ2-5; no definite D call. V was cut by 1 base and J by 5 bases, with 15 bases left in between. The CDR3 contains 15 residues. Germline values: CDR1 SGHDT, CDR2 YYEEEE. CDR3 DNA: TGTGCCAGCAGCTTGCCCGAAGAAGCTTATGAGACCCAGTACTTC. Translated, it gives CASSLPEEAYETQYF.

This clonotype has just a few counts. The CDR3 nucleotides are TGTGCCAGCAGCGTCGGGACACAAGGGTATGGCTACACCTTC. This codes for CASSVGTQGYGYTF. The rearrangement joins TRBV9 to TRBJ1-2, with D perhaps matching TRBD1 (6 bases). Germline CDR1 and CDR2: SGDLS and YYNGEE. This CDR3 spans 14 amino acids. Deletions cut 2 bases from V and 5 bases from J, with 13 bases between.

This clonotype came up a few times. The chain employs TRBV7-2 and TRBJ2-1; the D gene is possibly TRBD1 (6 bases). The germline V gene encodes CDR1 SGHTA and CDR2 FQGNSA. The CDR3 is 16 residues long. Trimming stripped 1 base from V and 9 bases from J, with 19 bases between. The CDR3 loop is CASSLDGRGGLGEQFF. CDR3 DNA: TGTGCCAGCAGCTTAGATGGCAGGGGCGGACTTGGTGAGCAGTTCTTC.

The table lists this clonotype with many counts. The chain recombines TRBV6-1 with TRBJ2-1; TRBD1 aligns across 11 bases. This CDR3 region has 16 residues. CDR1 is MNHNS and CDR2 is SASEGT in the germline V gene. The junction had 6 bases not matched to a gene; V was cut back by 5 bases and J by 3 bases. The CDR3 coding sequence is TGTGCCAGCAGTATTCGGACAGGGGGCTTCTACAATGAGCAGTTCTTC. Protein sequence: CASSIRTGGFYNEQFF.

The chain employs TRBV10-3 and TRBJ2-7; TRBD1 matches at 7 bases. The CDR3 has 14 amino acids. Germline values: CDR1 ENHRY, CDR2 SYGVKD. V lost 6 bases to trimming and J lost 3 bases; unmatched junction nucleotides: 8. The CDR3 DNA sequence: TGTGCCATCAGGGCCGGGACAGCAGGCTACGAGCAGTACTTC. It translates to CAIRAGTAGYEQYF.

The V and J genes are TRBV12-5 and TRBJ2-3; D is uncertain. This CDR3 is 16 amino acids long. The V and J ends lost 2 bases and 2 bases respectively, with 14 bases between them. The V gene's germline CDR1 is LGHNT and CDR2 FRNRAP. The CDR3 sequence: CASGLIRRPSTDTQYF. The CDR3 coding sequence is TGTGCTAGTGGTTTGATTCGGAGACCTTCCACAGATACGCAGTATTTT.

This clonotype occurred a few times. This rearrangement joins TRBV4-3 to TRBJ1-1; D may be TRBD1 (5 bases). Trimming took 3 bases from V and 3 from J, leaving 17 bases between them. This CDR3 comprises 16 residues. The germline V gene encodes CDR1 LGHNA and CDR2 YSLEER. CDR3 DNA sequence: TGCGCCAGCAGCCATTACGGGGACTCATCCTACACTGAAGCTTTCTTT. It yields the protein CASSHYGDSSYTEAFF.

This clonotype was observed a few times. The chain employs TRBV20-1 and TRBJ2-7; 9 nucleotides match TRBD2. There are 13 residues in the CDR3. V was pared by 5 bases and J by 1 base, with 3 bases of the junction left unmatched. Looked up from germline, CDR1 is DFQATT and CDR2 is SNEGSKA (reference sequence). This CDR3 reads CSARSGGSYEQYF. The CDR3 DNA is TGCAGTGCTCGTAGCGGGGGTTCCTACGAGCAGTACTTC.

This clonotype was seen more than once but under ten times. CDR3 coding DNA: TGCGCCAGCAGTTCTCCGGGACTAGCCTCTACTATCTACGAGCAGTACTTC. It translates to CASSSPGLASTIYEQYF. The chain carries TRBV5-1 and TRBJ2-7; 9 nucleotides match TRBD2. The CDR3 is made up of 17 amino acids. V gave up 5 bases and J gave up 3 bases; unmatched junction bases: 15. Germline CDR1 reads SGHRS; CDR2 reads YFSETQ.

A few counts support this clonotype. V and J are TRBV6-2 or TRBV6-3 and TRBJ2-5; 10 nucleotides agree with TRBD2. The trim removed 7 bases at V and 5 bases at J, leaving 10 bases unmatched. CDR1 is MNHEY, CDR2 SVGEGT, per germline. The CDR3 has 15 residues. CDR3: CASTDQRGGRETQYF. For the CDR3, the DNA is TGTGCCAGCACCGACCAGCGGGGGGGCAGGGAGACCCAGTACTTC.